What follows are 23 T cell receptor beta chains derived from one specimen sequenced in a study of cytomegalovirus exposure and HLA in healthy donors (dated by TCRdb to the late 2010s). Preparation of the library involved the immunoSEQ multiplex PCR assay. The multiplex PCR relied on a mix of 60 forward primers for TCR Vbeta segments and 13 reverse primers for TCR Jbeta segments. TCRdb carries this immuneACCESS record with in-frame sequences only. Its versions omit some clonotypes, under half of them owing to an unresolved V gene in the studies checked, with the rest unexplained. Within this sample are fewer than 200,000 clones, with more than 80% of them counted one time only. Approximately 0.8% of the sample is taken by the ten largest. The sequenced sample was PBMCs. These receptors came from a woman aged 18-29 years in good health and CMV-seronegative.

This chain joins TRBV5-1 and TRBJ2-1; 9 nucleotides align to TRBD2. V dropped 4 bases and J dropped 1; count of bases not matched to a gene: 0. CDR1 and CDR2 (germline): SGHRS, YFSETQ. This CDR3 is built from 14 residues. The CDR3 DNA is TGCGCCAGCAGCAGCGGGAGGTCCTACAATGAGCAGTTCTTC. It specifies CASSSGRSYNEQFF.

The chain has TRBV4-1 and TRBJ2-7; perhaps TRBD2 as D (5 bases). There are 17 residues in the CDR3. The germline V and J ends were trimmed by 0 bases and 3 bases, with 18 bases remaining between them. The germline CDR1 and CDR2 sequences are MGHRA and YSYEKL. CDR3 region: CASSQDVMRERSYEQYF. The CDR3 DNA is TGCGCCAGCAGCCAAGATGTGATGAGGGAGAGGAGCTACGAGCAGTACTTC.

The CDR3, as DNA: TGTGCCAGCAGCTTAGATCGGGTAGCTGAAGCTTTCTTT. Protein: CASSLDRVAEAFF. The chain couples TRBV11-2 to TRBJ1-1, with unresolved D. The germline V and J ends were trimmed by 0 bases and 6 bases, with 8 bases remaining between them. The CDR3 has 13 amino acids. Germline V CDR1 and CDR2: SGHAT, FQNNGV.

The V and J genes are TRBV6-6 and TRBJ2-1; 8 bases are shared with TRBD1. The CDR3 sequence is 14 residues long. CDR1 is MNHNY and CDR2 is SVGAGI in the germline V gene (reference sequence). The V and J ends lost 0 bases and 5 bases, in that order; junction bases with no gene match: 0. In DNA form, the CDR3 reads TGTGCCAGCAGTTACTCGGACAGGGACAATGAGCAGTTCTTC. Translation: CASSYSDRDNEQFF.

The J gene is TRBJ2-7, the V gene TRBV6-5, with 7 positions matching TRBD1. Germline trimming cut 0 bases from V and 2 bases from J; bases unmatched to any gene: 4. The CDR3 sequence is 15 residues long. CDR1 and CDR2 from the germline V gene are MNHEY and SVGAGI. CDR3 loop: CASSYSYRGTYEQYF. The CDR3 region has the DNA TGTGCCAGCAGTTACTCATACAGGGGCACCTACGAGCAGTACTTC.

Points on this clone: Germline and junction disagree at one end, which may indicate a read error. The gene calls are TRBV7-9 and TRBJ2-6, with 9 bases that match TRBD1. CDR3 length: 17 residues. The germline CDR1 and CDR2 sequences are SEHNR and FQNEAQ (reference sequence). CDR3 region: CSSSLGTGNSGANVLTF. The CDR3 nucleotides are TGTTCCAGCAGCTTAGGGACAGGGAACTCTGGGGCCAACGTCCTGACTTTC.

The chain couples TRBV4-2 to TRBJ1-3; 9 bases are a match to TRBD1. The CDR3 contains 15 residues. Germline V gene sequence: CDR1 LGHNA, CDR2 YNFKEQ. V trimming: 4 bases; J trimming: 1 base; junction bases outside the gene matches: 2. The CDR3 sequence: CASSRDRGSGNTIYF. The CDR3 DNA reads as TGTGCCAGCAGCCGAGACAGGGGGTCTGGAAACACCATATATTTT.

V is TRBV27 and J is TRBJ2-1, with 9 bases identical to TRBD1. This CDR3 is 14 amino acids long. Germline V gives CDR1 MNHEY, CDR2 SMNVEV (reference sequence). Losses at the gene ends were 6 bases for V and 8 bases for J; bases not matched to a gene: 8. CDR3 in DNA: TGTGCCAGCAGCCTTGGGTACAGGGGGCATGAGCAGTTCTTC. Residues: CASSLGYRGHEQFF.

The CDR3 loop is CASSRGTGEDNEQFF. The DNA for the CDR3 is TGTGCCAGCAGTAGAGGGACAGGGGAGGACAATGAGCAGTTCTTC. The chain carries TRBV11-3 and TRBJ2-1; TRBD1 matches 10 bases. This CDR3 contains 15 residues. V lost 6 bases to trimming and J lost 5 bases; unmatched junction nucleotides: 7. From germline, CDR1 is SGHNT and CDR2 YENEEA.

For the CDR3, the DNA is TGTGCCAGCAGAAACAGACCTAGCGGATCCTACGAGCAGTACTTC. Translation: CASRNRPSGSYEQYF. The gene calls are TRBV6-1 and TRBJ2-5; 7 positions agree with TRBD2. The tail of the sequence fits TRBJ2-7 better, so the J call may be wrong. The germline CDR1 and CDR2 sequences are MNHNS and SASEGT. The CDR3 is 15 amino acids.

This clone was observed once. The rearrangement links TRBV5-5 to TRBJ2-3; 9 bases are shared with TRBD1. In germline, CDR1 is SGHKS, CDR2 YYEKEE (reference sequence). The CDR3 consists of 19 residues. Unmatched junction bases numbered 17, after V lost 5 bases and J lost 1 base. The CDR3 here is CASRAAPGTGLGGTDTQYF. The CDR3 DNA reads TGTGCCAGCAGAGCAGCCCCCGGGACAGGGCTTGGAGGCACAGATACGCAGTATTTT.

The chain carries TRBV11-2 and TRBJ2-7, with D perhaps matching TRBD2 (5 bases). Germline assignment: CDR1 SGHAT and CDR2 FQNNGV. Trimming took 6 bases from V and 3 from J, leaving 18 bases between them. This CDR3 is built from 15 residues. In DNA form, the CDR3 reads TGTGCCAGCAGTTCCCTCGAGACCGGGAACTACGAGCAGTACTTC. It encodes CASSSLETGNYEQYF. The full variable domain, its missing parts supplied by reference TRBV11-2 and TRBJ2-7, is EAGVAQSPRYKIIEKRQSVAFWCNPISGHATLYWYQQILGQGPKLLIQFQNNGVVDDSQLPKDRFSAERLKGVDSTLKIQPAKLEDSAVYLCASSSLETGNYEQYFGPGTRLTVT.

This sequence joins TRBV6-1 and TRBJ1-2; 7 bases are shared with TRBD1. Germline CDR1 reads MNHNS; CDR2 reads SASEGT. With V trimmed by 2 bases and J by 4 bases, 4 bases remained unmatched. The CDR3 totals 14 residues. CDR3 protein: CASSEQGQFYGYTF. As DNA, the CDR3 is TGTGCCAGCAGTGAACAGGGACAGTTCTATGGCTACACCTTC.

This clone was observed a single time. The genes are TRBV19 and TRBJ2-7; no reliable D call. Per the germline V gene, CDR1 is LNHDA and CDR2 is SQIVND (reference sequence). The V and J ends lost 5 bases and 3 bases respectively, with 20 bases between them. This CDR3 is 16 amino acids long. The CDR3 DNA is TGTGCCAGTAGTTATCGTGGTTCAGCAGCGAGCTACGAGCAGTACTTC. Protein sequence: CASSYRGSAASYEQYF.

The genes are TRBV28 and TRBJ2-4; possible D gene TRBD1, 5 bases. Germline CDR1 reads MDHEN; CDR2 reads SYDVKM. The CDR3 loop spans 15 amino acids. The V end was cut by 6 bases, the J end by 4 bases, with 16 bases between. Here the CDR3 DNA reads TGTGCCAGCAGCGCCAGGGTATGGGGAAAAAACATTCAGTACTTC. Its translation is CASSARVWGKNIQYF.

V usage is TRBV15 and J usage is TRBJ2-7; 9 bases fit TRBD1. The V segment lost 3 bases and the J segment 0 bases; nucleotides outside the gene matches: 3. This CDR3 spans 15 amino acids. Germline-derived CDR1 and CDR2 are LNHNV and YYDKDF (reference sequence). The CDR3 spells CATSSDRGDSYEQYF. For the CDR3, the DNA is TGTGCCACCAGCAGTGACAGGGGGGACTCCTACGAGCAGTACTTC.

This rearrangement joins TRBV28 to TRBJ1-5; possibly TRBD1 for D (6 bases). Trimming pared 5 bases from V and 4 bases from J, leaving 12 bases between. The germline CDR1 and CDR2 sequences are MDHEN and SYDVKM. The CDR3 is made up of 14 amino acids. The DNA of the CDR3 is TGTGCCAGCAGTCTTGGACAGTCAAATCAGCCCCAGCATTTT. Protein sequence: CASSLGQSNQPQHF. Based on the CDR3 plus reference TRBV28 and TRBJ1-5, the full variable domain is DVKVTQSSRYLVKRTGEKVFLECVQDMDHENMFWYRQDPGLGLRLIYFSYDVKMKEKGDIPEGYSVSREKKERFSLILESASTNQTSMYLCASSLGQSNQPQHFGDGTRLSIL.

This chain joins TRBV11-1 and TRBJ2-1; 8 nucleotides match TRBD2. This CDR3 contains 14 residues. V was clipped by 2 bases and J by 5 bases; unmatched bases: 2. Germline-derived CDR1 and CDR2 are SGHAT and FQDESV (reference sequence). This chain's CDR3 is CASSLSGRNNEQFF. The DNA for the CDR3 is TGTGCCAGCAGCTTAAGCGGGAGAAACAATGAGCAGTTCTTC. Full variable domain (rest looked up from reference TRBV11-1 and TRBJ2-1): EAEVAQSPRYKITEKSQAVAFWCDPISGHATLYWYRQILGQGPELLVQFQDESVVDDSQLPKDRFSAERLKGVDSTLKIQPAELGDSAMYLCASSLSGRNNEQFFGPGTRLTVL.

The V and J genes are TRBV4-3 and TRBJ2-3; 11 bases are shared with TRBD2. CDR1 is LGHNA, CDR2 YSLEER, per germline. V shed 1 base, J shed 6 bases, and the junction held 6 bases outside the gene matches. This CDR3 contains 16 residues. CDR3 loop: CASSQGGSGRADTQYF. The CDR3 DNA reads as TGCGCCAGCAGCCAAGGCGGTAGCGGGAGGGCTGATACGCAGTATTTT.

The gene calls are TRBV28 and TRBJ1-1; possible D gene TRBD1, 5 bases. The CDR3 covers 15 residues. In germline, CDR1 is MDHEN, CDR2 SYDVKM. Trimming pared 3 bases from V and 5 bases from J, leaving 16 bases between. CDR3 protein: CASSFWAQGRTEAFF. The CDR3 DNA reads as TGTGCCAGCAGTTTTTGGGCTCAGGGTCGTACTGAAGCTTTCTTT.

V and J are TRBV19 and TRBJ2-1; D unclear. The CDR3 contains 13 residues. The germline V and J ends were trimmed by 1 base and 4 bases, with 5 bases remaining between them. CDR1 is LNHDA and CDR2 is SQIVND in the germline V gene (reference sequence). The CDR3 is CASSIAEYNEQFF. In DNA, the CDR3 is TGTGCCAGTAGTATAGCAGAATACAATGAGCAGTTCTTC.

The chain links TRBV18 to TRBJ1-5, with 8 bases matching TRBD1. The CDR3 is 16 amino acids. Germline CDR1 is KGHSH and CDR2 is LQKENI. After removal of 4 bases from V and 6 bases from J, the junction contained 11 bases not matched to a gene. CDR3 bases: TGTGCCAGCTCACGGTCCCAGGGGGCTCTCGGTCAGCCCCAGCATTTT. This encodes CASSRSQGALGQPQHF.

The chain has TRBV28 and TRBJ2-3, with D unclear. Between the trimmed V and J ends, which lost 6 bases and 2 bases, there was a span of 12 bases. This CDR3 contains 14 residues. Germline CDR1 is MDHEN and CDR2 is SYDVKM. CDR3 coding DNA: TGTGCCAGCAGAATTCCAGGAATCACAGATACGCAGTATTTT. Amino acids: CASRIPGITDTQYF.